These T cell receptor beta chains were read from a single sample in a study of T cell changes during pregnancy in multiple sclerosis. Generated by immunoSEQ multiplex PCR, the TCRdb table keeps only in-frame clones and is missing some. This table holds approximately 50,000 clones, roughly 90% found once. Source: CD4+ T cells from peripheral blood mononuclear cells, taken after pregnancy. The receptor set was obtained from a female donor with multiple sclerosis, enrolled in a pregnancy study. Both conserved end residues are part of each CDR3. A D gene is named only where the DNA matches it firmly. Size is omitted from some rows. Given values are once, few, many or a class for expanded clones.

abundance: .
d_gene: .
v_gene: TRBV19
j_gene: TRBJ1-1
CDR3aa: CASIRREGYTEAFF
CDR3nt: TGTGCCAGTATAAGAAGGGAGGGGTATACTGAAGCTTTCTTT

abundance: .
d_gene: .
v_gene: TRBV6-5
j_gene: TRBJ2-7
CDR3aa: CASSYSDRRGEQYF
CDR3nt: TGTGCCAGCAGTTACTCGGACAGACGCGGCGAGCAGTACTTC

abundance: .
d_gene: .
v_gene: TRBV5-4
j_gene: TRBJ2-1
CDR3aa: CASSDRSQGKGYNEQFF
CDR3nt: TGTGCCAGCAGCGACCGTTCACAGGGTAAGGGCTACAATGAGCAGTTCTTC

abundance: .
d_gene: TRBD1
v_gene: TRBV27
j_gene: TRBJ2-7
CDR3aa: CASSFTAGTGKYYEQYF
CDR3nt: TGTGCCAGCAGTTTTACCGCCGGGACAGGAAAGTACTACGAGCAGTACTTC

abundance: once
d_gene: .
v_gene: TRBV5-1
j_gene: TRBJ2-7
CDR3aa: CASSFGGTPYEQYF
CDR3nt: TGCGCCAGCAGCTTTGGGGGGACCCCGTACGAGCAGTACTTC

abundance: .
d_gene: .
v_gene: TRBV14
j_gene: TRBJ2-1
CDR3aa: CASSQDSQVGEQFF
CDR3nt: TGTGCCAGCAGCCAAGACTCCCAAGTCGGTGAGCAGTTCTTC

abundance: once
d_gene: TRBD2
v_gene: TRBV18
j_gene: TRBJ2-5
CDR3aa: CASSVWTSGTQETQYF
CDR3nt: TGTGCCAGCTCAGTCTGGACTAGCGGGACTCAAGAGACCCAGTACTTC

abundance: .
d_gene: TRBD2
v_gene: TRBV4-1
j_gene: TRBJ2-4
CDR3aa: CASSQDLSAGLAKNIQYF
CDR3nt: TGCGCCAGCAGCCAAGATCTTTCAGCGGGGCTAGCCAAAAACATTCAGTACTTC

abundance: .
d_gene: .
v_gene: TRBV5-1
j_gene: TRBJ2-1
CDR3aa: CASSLALNEQFF
CDR3nt: TGCGCCAGCAGCTTGGCCCTGAATGAGCAGTTCTTC

abundance: .
d_gene: TRBD2
v_gene: TRBV2
j_gene: TRBJ2-5
CDR3aa: CASSLGLAGGPETQYF
CDR3nt: TGTGCCAGCAGCCTTGGACTAGCGGGAGGGCCGGAGACCCAGTACTTC

abundance: .
d_gene: .
v_gene: TRBV7-2
j_gene: TRBJ2-7
CDR3aa: CASSSAMAYEQYF
CDR3nt: TGTGCCAGCAGCTCCGCAATGGCATACGAGCAGTACTTC

abundance: .
d_gene: TRBD1
v_gene: TRBV28
j_gene: TRBJ1-2
CDR3aa: CASSTNRGLYGYTF
CDR3nt: TGTGCCAGCAGCACTAACAGGGGGTTATATGGCTACACCTTC

abundance: .
d_gene: TRBD2
v_gene: TRBV11-2
j_gene: TRBJ2-1
CDR3aa: CASSLGLAGGPHEQFF
CDR3nt: TGTGCCAGCAGCTTAGGCCTAGCGGGAGGGCCCCATGAGCAGTTCTTC

abundance: .
d_gene: TRBD1
v_gene: TRBV19
j_gene: TRBJ1-2
CDR3aa: CASSRRTGDYGYTF
CDR3nt: TGTGCCAGTAGTCGACGGACAGGGGACTATGGCTACACCTTC

abundance: .
d_gene: .
v_gene: TRBV7-2
j_gene: TRBJ2-2
CDR3aa: CASSLFAKFGNTGELFF
CDR3nt: TGTGCCAGCAGCTTATTTGCCAAGTTCGGTAACACCGGGGAGCTGTTTTTT

abundance: .
d_gene: TRBD2
v_gene: TRBV18
j_gene: TRBJ2-1
CDR3aa: CASSHKLAGAWDEQFF
CDR3nt: TGTGCCAGCTCACATAAACTAGCGGGGGCTTGGGATGAGCAGTTCTTC

abundance: .
d_gene: .
v_gene: TRBV5-1
j_gene: TRBJ1-4
CDR3aa: CASSLANPGEKLFF
CDR3nt: TGCGCCAGCAGCTTGGCCAATCCGGGTGAAAAACTGTTTTTT

abundance: .
d_gene: .
v_gene: TRBV10-3
j_gene: TRBJ2-1
CDR3aa: CAISPLASNEQFF
CDR3nt: TGTGCCATCAGTCCACTAGCCTCCAATGAGCAGTTCTTC

abundance: .
d_gene: .
v_gene: TRBV7-9
j_gene: TRBJ1-3
CDR3aa: CASSLDQGRRGGYTIYF
CDR3nt: TGTGCCAGCAGCTTAGATCAAGGGAGACGTGGTGGGTACACCATATATTTT

abundance: .
d_gene: TRBD2
v_gene: TRBV28
j_gene: TRBJ2-7
CDR3aa: CASRLRLAGDEQYF
CDR3nt: TGTGCCAGCCGACTAAGACTAGCGGGAGACGAGCAGTACTTC

abundance: .
d_gene: .
v_gene: TRBV28
j_gene: TRBJ1-5
CDR3aa: CASSSWPSNQPQHF
CDR3nt: TGTGCCAGCAGTTCCTGGCCGAGCAATCAGCCCCAGCATTTT

abundance: .
d_gene: TRBD1
v_gene: TRBV11-2
j_gene: TRBJ2-3
CDR3aa: CASRGTGISSHF
CDR3nt: TGTGCCAGCAGGGGGACAGGGATCTCTTCGCATTTT

abundance: once
d_gene: TRBD2
v_gene: TRBV4-2
j_gene: TRBJ2-3
CDR3aa: CASSQEASGVSADTQYF
CDR3nt: TGTGCCAGCAGCCAAGAGGCTAGCGGGGTTTCGGCAGATACGCAGTATTTT